The rows below give T cell receptor beta chains drawn from one sample of a study of kidney transplant recipient with SARS-CoV-2 infection. In TCRdb, the reads were re-called with MiXCR into one record per CDR3 protein. The repertoire consists of fewer than 250,000 distinct CDR3 sequences, with more than 25% occurring once and the leading ten covering under 7.5%. The sample in question was a blood sample, obtained at baseline and around day 110 from a kidney transplant recipient. The source of these receptors is a male patient aged 25-45 years who had COVID-19 and was a kidney transplant recipient. Among the T cells, some may be from the graft donor. Each CDR3 is given with its conserved first and last residue. D genes are given only for firm matches. Part of the rows lack a size; the others show once, few, many or a class for expanded clones.

d_gene	v_gene	abundance	len	j_gene	CDR3aa	CDR3nt
TRBD2	TRBV5-1	many	16	TRBJ2-5	CASSLDPSGKQETQYF	TGCGCCAGCAGCTTGGATCCTAGCGGGAAACAAGAGACCCAGTACTTC
TRBD1	TRBV19	many	14	TRBJ1-4	CASSSWTGGEKLFF	TGTGCCAGTAGTTCGTGGACAGGGGGAGAAAAACTGTTTTTT
NA	TRBV7-9	many	13	TRBJ1-1	CASSIQANTEAFF	TGTGCCAGCAGCATACAGGCGAACACTGAAGCTTTCTTT
NA	TRBV6-5	NA	17	TRBJ1-2	CASSPTQECRKTYGYTF	TGTGCCAGCAGTCCAACACAGGAATGTAGAAAGACCTATGGCTACACCTTC
NA	TRBV6-6	many	12	TRBJ2-7	CASGELSYEQYF	TGTGCCAGCGGGGAGCTTTCCTACGAGCAGTACTTC
TRBD1	TRBV19	many	14	TRBJ2-7	CASSMRQGAGEQYF	TGTGCCAGTAGTATGCGACAGGGGGCTGGTGAGCAGTACTTC
NA	TRBV20-1	NA	12	TRBJ2-3	CSAQDGTDTQYF	TGCAGTGCCCAGGATGGCACAGATACGCAGTATTTT
NA	TRBV5-8	many	15	TRBJ2-5	CASSRGTGNQETQYF	TGTGCCAGCAGCCGGGGGACGGGAAACCAAGAGACCCAGTACTTC
NA	TRBV11-1	many	17	TRBJ1-2	CASSSFPKAGKTYGYTF	TGTGCCAGCAGCTCGTTTCCTAAGGCTGGAAAGACCTATGGCTACACCTTC
NA	TRBV2	NA	12	TRBJ2-1	CASNNRLGEQIF	TGTGCCAGCAATAACAGGCTCGGTGAGCAGATCTTC
NA	TRBV11-3	many	13	TRBJ1-2	CASSLQGNYGYTF	TGTGCCAGCAGTTTACAGGGAAACTATGGCTACACCTTC
NA	TRBV7-2	many	14	TRBJ2-5	CASSLNPRALGSDF	TGTGCCAGCAGCTTAAATCCCAGGGCCCTCGGTAGTGACTTC
NA	TRBV28	many	11	TRBJ2-7	CASSPDYEQYF	TGTGCCAGCAGTCCAGACTACGAGCAGTACTTC